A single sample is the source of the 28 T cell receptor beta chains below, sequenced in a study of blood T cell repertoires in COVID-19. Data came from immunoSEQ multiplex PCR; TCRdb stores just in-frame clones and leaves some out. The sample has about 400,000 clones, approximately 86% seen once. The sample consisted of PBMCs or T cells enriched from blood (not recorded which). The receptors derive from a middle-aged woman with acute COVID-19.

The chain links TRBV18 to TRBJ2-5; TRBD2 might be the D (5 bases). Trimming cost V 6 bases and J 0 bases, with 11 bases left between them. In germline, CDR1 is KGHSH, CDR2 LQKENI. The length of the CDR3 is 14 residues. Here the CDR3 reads CASSLTRDQETQYF. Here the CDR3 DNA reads TGTGCCAGCTCCCTCACTAGAGACCAAGAGACCCAGTACTTC.

This chain's CDR3 is CASSQYGLAGGQETQYF. The CDR3 coding sequence is TGTGCCAGCAGCCAATACGGACTAGCGGGGGGCCAAGAGACCCAGTACTTC. The V and J genes are TRBV3-1 (or the pseudogene TRBV3-2) and TRBJ2-5, with 14 bases identical to TRBD2. J gave up 1 base and V 2 bases, and 3 bases lay outside the gene matches. Germline loops: CDR1 LGHDT, CDR2 YNNKEL (reference sequence). This CDR3 contains 17 residues.

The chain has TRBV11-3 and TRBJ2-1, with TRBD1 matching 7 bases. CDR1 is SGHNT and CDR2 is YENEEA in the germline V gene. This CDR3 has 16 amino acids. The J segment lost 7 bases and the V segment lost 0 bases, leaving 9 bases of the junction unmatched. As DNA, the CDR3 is TGTGCCAGCAGCTTAGACGGGACAGCATATTGGAATGAGCAGTTCTTC. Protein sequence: CASSLDGTAYWNEQFF.

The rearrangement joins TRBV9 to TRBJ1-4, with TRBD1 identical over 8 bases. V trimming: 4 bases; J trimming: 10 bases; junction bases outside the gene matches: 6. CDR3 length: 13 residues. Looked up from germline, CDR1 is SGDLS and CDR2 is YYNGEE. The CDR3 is CASSPRDRTKLFF. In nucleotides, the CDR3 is TGTGCCAGCAGCCCACGGGACAGGACAAAACTGTTTTTT.

CDR3 protein: CASSPSGVSLSRPQHF. CDR3 DNA: TGTGCCAGCAGCCCCTCCGGGGTCTCCCTTTCTCGGCCCCAGCATTTT. V usage is TRBV3-1 (or the pseudogene TRBV3-2) and J usage is TRBJ1-5; D ambiguous. The V end was cut by 4 bases, the J end by 9 bases, with 22 bases between. This CDR3 has 16 amino acids. CDR1 LGHDT and CDR2 YNNKEL come from the germline V gene (reference sequence).

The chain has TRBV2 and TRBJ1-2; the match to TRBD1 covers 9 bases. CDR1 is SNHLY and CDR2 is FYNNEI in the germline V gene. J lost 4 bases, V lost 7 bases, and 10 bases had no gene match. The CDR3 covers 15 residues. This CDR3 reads CASTRGQGHSYGYTF. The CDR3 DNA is TGTGCCAGCACCAGGGGACAGGGTCACAGCTATGGCTACACCTTC.

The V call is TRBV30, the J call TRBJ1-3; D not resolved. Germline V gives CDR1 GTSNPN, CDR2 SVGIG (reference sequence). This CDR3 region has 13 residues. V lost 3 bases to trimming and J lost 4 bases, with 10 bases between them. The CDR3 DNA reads TGTGCCTGGAGATCCCGTCCCGGAAACACCATATATTTT. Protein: CAWRSRPGNTIYF.

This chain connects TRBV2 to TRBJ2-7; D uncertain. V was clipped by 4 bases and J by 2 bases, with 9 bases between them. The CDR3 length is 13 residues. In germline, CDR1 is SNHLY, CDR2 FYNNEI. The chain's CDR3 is CASSVHTTYEQYF. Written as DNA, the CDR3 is TGTGCCAGCAGTGTTCACACAACCTACGAGCAGTACTTC. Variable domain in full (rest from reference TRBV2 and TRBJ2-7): EPEVTQTPSHQVTQMGQEVILRCVPISNHLYFYWYRQILGQKVEFLVSFYNNEISEKSEIFDDQFSVERPDGSNFTLKIRSTKLEDSAMYFCASSVHTTYEQYFGPGTRLTVT.

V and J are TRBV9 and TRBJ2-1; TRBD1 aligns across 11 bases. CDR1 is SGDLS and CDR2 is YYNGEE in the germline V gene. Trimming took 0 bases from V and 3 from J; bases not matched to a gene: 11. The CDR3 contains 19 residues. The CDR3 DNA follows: TGTGCCAGCAGCGTAGCTTTCGGACAGGGGGCAATCGGCTACAATGAGCAGTTCTTC. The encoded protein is CASSVAFGQGAIGYNEQFF. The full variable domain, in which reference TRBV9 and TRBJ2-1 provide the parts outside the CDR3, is DSGVTQTPKHLITATGQRVTLRCSPRSGDLSVYWYQQSLDQGLQFLIQYYNGEERAKGNILERFSAQQFPDLHSELNLSSLELGDSALYFCASSVAFGQGAIGYNEQFFGPGTRLTVL.

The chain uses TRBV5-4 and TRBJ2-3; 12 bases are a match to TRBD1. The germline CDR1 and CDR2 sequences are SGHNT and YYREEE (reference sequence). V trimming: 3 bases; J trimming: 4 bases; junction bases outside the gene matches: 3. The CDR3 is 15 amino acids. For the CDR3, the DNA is TGTGCCAGCAGCTCGGGACAGGGGGCGGCAGATACGCAGTATTTT. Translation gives CASSSGQGAADTQYF.

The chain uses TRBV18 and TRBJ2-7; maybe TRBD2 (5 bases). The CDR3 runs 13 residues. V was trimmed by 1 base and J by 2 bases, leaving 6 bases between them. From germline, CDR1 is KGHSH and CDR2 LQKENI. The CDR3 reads CASSPLGAYEQYF. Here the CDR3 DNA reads TGTGCCAGCTCACCACTCGGGGCCTACGAGCAGTACTTC.

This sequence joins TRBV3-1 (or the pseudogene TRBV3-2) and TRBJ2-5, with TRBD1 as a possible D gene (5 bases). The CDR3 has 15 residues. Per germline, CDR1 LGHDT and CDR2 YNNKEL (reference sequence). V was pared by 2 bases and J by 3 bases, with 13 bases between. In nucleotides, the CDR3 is TGTGCCAGCAGCCAATCCCCAGGCAGGGAAGAGACCCAGTACTTC. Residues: CASSQSPGREETQYF.

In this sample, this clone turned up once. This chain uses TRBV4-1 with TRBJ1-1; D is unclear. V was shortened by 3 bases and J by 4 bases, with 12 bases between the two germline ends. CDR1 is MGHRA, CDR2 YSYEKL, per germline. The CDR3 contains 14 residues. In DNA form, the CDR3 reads TGCGCCAGCAGCCACCCTCGAGGGAGCACTGAAGCTTTCTTT. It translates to CASSHPRGSTEAFF.

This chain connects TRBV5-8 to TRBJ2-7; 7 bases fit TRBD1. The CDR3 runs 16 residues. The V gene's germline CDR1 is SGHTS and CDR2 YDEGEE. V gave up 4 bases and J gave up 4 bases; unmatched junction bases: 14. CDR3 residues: CASSGTYRGLGYEQYF. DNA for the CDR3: TGTGCCAGCAGCGGAACGTACAGGGGATTGGGGTACGAGCAGTACTTC.

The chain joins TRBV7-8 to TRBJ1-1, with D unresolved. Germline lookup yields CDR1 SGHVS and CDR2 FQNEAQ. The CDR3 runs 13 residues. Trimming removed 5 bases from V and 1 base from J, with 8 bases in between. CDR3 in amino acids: CASSRTGNTEAFF. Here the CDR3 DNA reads TGTGCCAGCAGCCGAACCGGGAACACTGAAGCTTTCTTT.

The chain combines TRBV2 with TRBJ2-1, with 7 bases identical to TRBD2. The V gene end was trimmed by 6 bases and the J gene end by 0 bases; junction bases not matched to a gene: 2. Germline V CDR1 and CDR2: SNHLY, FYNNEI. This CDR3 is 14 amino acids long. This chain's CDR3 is CASSGGISYNEQFF. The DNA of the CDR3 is TGTGCCAGCAGCGGGGGGATCTCCTACAATGAGCAGTTCTTC. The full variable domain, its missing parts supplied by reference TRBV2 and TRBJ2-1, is EPEVTQTPSHQVTQMGQEVILRCVPISNHLYFYWYRQILGQKVEFLVSFYNNEISEKSEIFDDQFSVERPDGSNFTLKIRSTKLEDSAMYFCASSGGISYNEQFFGPGTRLTVL.

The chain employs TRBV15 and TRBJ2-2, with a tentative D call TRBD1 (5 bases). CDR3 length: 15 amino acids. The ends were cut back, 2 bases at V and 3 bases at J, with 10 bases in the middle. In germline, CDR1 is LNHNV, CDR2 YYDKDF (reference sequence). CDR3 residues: CATSRTPGHTGELFF. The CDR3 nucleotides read TGTGCCACCAGCAGAACGCCAGGGCACACCGGGGAGCTGTTTTTT.

The CDR3 nucleotides are TGTGCCAGCAGTGACAGCTATGGCTACACCTTC. It yields the protein CASSDSYGYTF. The gene calls are TRBV6-1 and TRBJ1-2; D gene uncertain. The CDR3 extends over 11 amino acids. Germline V gives CDR1 MNHNS, CDR2 SASEGT. Trimming stripped 3 bases from V and 4 bases from J, with 3 bases between.

The CDR3, as DNA: TGTGCCAGCAGCTTGGCCTTGACAGGGGACTATGGCTACACCTTC. This sequence encodes CASSLALTGDYGYTF. This chain links TRBV5-6 with TRBJ1-2; 8 nucleotides match TRBD1. Unmatched junction bases numbered 4, after V lost 0 bases and J lost 3 bases. Germline values: CDR1 SGHDT, CDR2 YYEEEE. The CDR3 spans 15 residues.

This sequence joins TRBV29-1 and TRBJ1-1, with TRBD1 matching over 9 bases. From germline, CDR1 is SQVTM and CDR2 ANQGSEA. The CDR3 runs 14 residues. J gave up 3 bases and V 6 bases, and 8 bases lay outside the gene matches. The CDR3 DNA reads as TGCAGCGTCTGGGGACAGGGATTTCACACTGAAGCTTTCTTT. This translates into CSVWGQGFHTEAFF.

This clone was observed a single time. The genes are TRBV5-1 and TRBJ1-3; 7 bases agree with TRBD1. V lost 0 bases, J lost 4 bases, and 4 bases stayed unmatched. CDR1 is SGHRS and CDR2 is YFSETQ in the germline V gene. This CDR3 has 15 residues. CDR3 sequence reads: CASSLAPGGGNTIYF. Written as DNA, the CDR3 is TGCGCCAGCAGCTTGGCCCCAGGGGGGGGAAACACCATATATTTT.

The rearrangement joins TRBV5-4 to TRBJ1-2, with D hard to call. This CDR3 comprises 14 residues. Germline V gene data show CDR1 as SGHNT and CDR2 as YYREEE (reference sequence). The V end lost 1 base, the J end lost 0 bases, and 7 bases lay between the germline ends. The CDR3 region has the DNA TGTGCCAGCAGCTTGCTAGTTTCTAACTATGGCTACACCTTC. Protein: CASSLLVSNYGYTF.

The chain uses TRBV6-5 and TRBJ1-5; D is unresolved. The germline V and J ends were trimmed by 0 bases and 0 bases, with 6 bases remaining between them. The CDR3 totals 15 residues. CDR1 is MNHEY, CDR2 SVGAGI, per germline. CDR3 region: CASSYSLYSNQPQHF. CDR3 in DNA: TGTGCCAGCAGTTACTCCCTGTATAGCAATCAGCCCCAGCATTTT.

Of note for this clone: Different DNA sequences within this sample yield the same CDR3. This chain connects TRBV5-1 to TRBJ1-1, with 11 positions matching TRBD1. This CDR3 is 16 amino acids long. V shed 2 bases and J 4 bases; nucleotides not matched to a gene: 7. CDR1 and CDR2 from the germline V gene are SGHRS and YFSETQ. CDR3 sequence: CASSLTPGTGGTEAFF. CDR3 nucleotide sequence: TGCGCCAGCAGCTTAACCCCCGGGACAGGGGGCACTGAAGCTTTCTTT.

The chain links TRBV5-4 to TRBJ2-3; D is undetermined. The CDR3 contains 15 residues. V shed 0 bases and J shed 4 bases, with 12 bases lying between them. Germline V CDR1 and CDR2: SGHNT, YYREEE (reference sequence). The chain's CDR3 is CASSLDVGQSDTQYF. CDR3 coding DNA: TGTGCCAGCAGCTTGGATGTTGGGCAATCAGATACGCAGTATTTT.

The DNA of the CDR3 is TGCGCCAGCAGCTTGGCGGGACAGGGGGCATTTGGAAACACCATATATTTT. Amino acids: CASSLAGQGAFGNTIYF. V is TRBV5-1 and J is TRBJ1-3; 12 bases align to TRBD1. The length of the CDR3 is 17 residues. The ends lost 0 bases at V and 3 bases at J; junction bases unmatched: 4. Germline values: CDR1 SGHRS, CDR2 YFSETQ.

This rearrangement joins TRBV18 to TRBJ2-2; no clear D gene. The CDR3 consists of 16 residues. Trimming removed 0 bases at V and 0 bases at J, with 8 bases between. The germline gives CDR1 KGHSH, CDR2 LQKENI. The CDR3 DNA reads TGTGCCAGCTCACCACCGGTCAGATCGAACACCGGGGAGCTGTTTTTT. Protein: CASSPPVRSNTGELFF.

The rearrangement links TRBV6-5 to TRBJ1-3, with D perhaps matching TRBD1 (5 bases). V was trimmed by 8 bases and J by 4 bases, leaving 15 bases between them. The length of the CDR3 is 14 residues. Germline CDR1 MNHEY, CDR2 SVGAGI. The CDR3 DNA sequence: TGTGCCAGCGAGGCAGGGATTTCAGGAAACACCATATATTTT. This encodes CASEAGISGNTIYF.